This TCR beta chain comes out of a study of T cells in Graves' hyperthyroidism and ophthalmopathy (dated 2019 in TCRdb). Background on the whole study: Peripheral blood samples were taken at initial diagnosis, before any treatment was given. For training and testing, the approximately 97 patients in the discovery cohort were randomly divided in a 7:3 ratio. TCR Vbeta CDR3 sequencing of approximately 140 peripheral blood samples (about 45 ophthalmopathy, 75 hyperthyroidism and some 17 progressor patients) is reported in the paper. After blood sampling, hyperthyroidism patients were treated with methimazole at a starting dose of 30 mg daily, and ophthalmopathy patients were treated with high-dose intravenous methylprednisolone. A discovery cohort of about a hundred patients, about 43 with Graves' ophthalmopathy and over 55 with stable Graves' hyperthyroidism, was used to find distinguishing TCR V-J signatures. In addition, the study compared T-cell repertoires in thyroid tissue and in blood from over 5 Graves' hyperthyroidism patients. An independent validation cohort of about 19 hyperthyroidism patients and approximately 17 patients who later progressed to ophthalmopathy tested prospective prediction of ophthalmopathy. Findings and caveats that apply to the study as a whole: No statistical method was used to fix the sample size in advance, and group allocation was not hidden from the investigators. Blood samples also contained most of the expanded thyroid clonotypes (frequency above 0.001), which suggests that blood repertoires may reflect thyroid immune responses. In cross-validation, a model built on a 13 V-J signature told ophthalmopathy apart from stable hyperthyroidism with just under 90% sensitivity and roughly 81% specificity, and in testing the same model reached 80%/75%. During validation, the model predicted progression to ophthalmopathy a median of roughly six months ahead of onset, with around 70% sensitivity and about 75% specificity.

This clonotype was recorded at least ten times. Its antigen is unknown. It has no much larger one-base neighbor in the sample; base qualities were not kept. Graves' hyperthyroidism was defined as stable when no progression to ophthalmopathy occurred over 18 months of follow-up. Hyperthyroidism patients were newly diagnosed, had a disease duration of under 2 months, and were aged 18 to 65 years. Patients with uncontrolled infections, other autoimmune diseases, pregnancy or lactation were excluded. Diagnoses were established on the basis of clinical symptoms, serum thyroxine and TRAb, thyroid ultrasound, and orbital computed tomography. PBMCs were isolated from about 9.2 ml of fresh peripheral blood by Ficoll-Paque density gradient centrifugation. Total RNA was extracted with Trizol reagent, and quality was checked on an Agilent 2100 Bioanalyzer. Trimming removed 5 bases from V and 2 bases from J, leaving 16 bases between the germline ends. The CDR3 contains 16 residues, cysteine and phenylalanine counted. Of the read, only the CDR3 DNA is kept; its 48 bases are in frame from base 1. CDR1 and CDR2 were assigned from the germline V gene (reference sequence) as SEHNR and FQNEAQ.

The TCR beta CDR3 regions were amplified from RNA transcripts. For the first round of RT-PCR on the TCR CDR3, the HTBI primer set was used together with the Qiagen OneStep RT-PCR kit. A second multiplex PCR round built the libraries, followed by size selection and purification. The libraries were sequenced on an Illumina HiSeq2000 using paired-end 100 bp reads. In the source study's methods: SOAPnuke was used to process the raw data, throwing out any read that contained adapters or uncalled bases, had a mean Phred below 15, or lacked an exact constant-primer or identifier match. COPE v1.2.5 was used to merge the high-quality paired reads, and each unique nucleotide sequence was defined as a clonotype. MiTCR v1.1 was used to align the clonotypes against IMGT TRBV, TRBD and TRBJ reference segments. The analysis included only V-J combinations with a frequency above 0.0001, which together covered more than 99% of the repertoires. A TCS score was defined as the ratio of F50 (clonal expansion) to E x V (chaos), with BLOSUM62-based TCRdist applied between CDR3 peptides within each V-J. Welch's t-statistics and random forest reduced around 510 V-J features to roughly 13, which were used in a naive Bayes classifier (R e1071). The public reads were reanalyzed by TCRdb: fastp trimming at Q25, MiXCR alignment, in-frame beta chains only. Each entry is one CDR3 protein sequence, shown with its most common DNA and genes. For this entry, the V and J calls and clone size follow TCRdb and not the study's own pipeline. In this sample the table shows roughly 380,000 distinct CDR3 sequences, roughly an eighth of which occur a single time. Of the sample, 5.3% falls within the top ten clones.

Sequenced input: blood. Here the chain combines TRBV7-9 and TRBJ2-1, with a tentative D gene TRBD1 over 6 matching bases. The TCR originated in a young woman with Graves' hyperthyroidism. The DNA sequence is as follows: TGTGCCAGCAGCCGTGGGACAAGGGGAACCTACAATGAGCAGTTCTTC. The encoded protein is CASSRGTRGTYNEQFF.